This T cell receptor (beta chain) comes out of a study of blood T cells in healthy people across ages. Through a sample-barcoded 5' primer and a J-beta primer mix, a second PCR was run for roughly 6 to 12 cycles. A template-switch adaptor containing 12 random nucleotides labeled each cDNA molecule. Each CDR3 protein is one row after TCRdb ran MiXCR on the 5' RACE reads. Counted here are roughly 1.5 million distinct CDR3 sequences, approximately 43% occurring once; the ten biggest clones make up 4%. Total RNA was isolated from each sample in quantities of at least 5 micrograms. General study results and limits: Donors of long life had a larger count of naive CD4+ cells and greater diversity than aged donors. Age brought a roughly linear fall in TCR beta diversity measured per million T cells.

Germline V CDR1 and CDR2: ENHRY, SYGVKD. The V end lost 4 bases, the J end lost 0 bases, and 9 bases lay between the germline ends. This CDR3 region has 14 residues. Worth noting for this clonotype: Its antigen is not identified.

The sample taken for sequencing was blood. The sequence derives from a woman in her late teens or twenties in good health. V and J are TRBV10-3 and TRBJ1-1; D gene uncertain. The CDR3 here is CAISGTYMNTEAFF. The CDR3 DNA reads as TGTGCCATCAGTGGCACCTATATGAACACTGAAGCTTTCTTT.